This T cell receptor (beta chain) was identified in a study of cytomegalovirus exposure and HLA in healthy donors. Study results and limitations: In a later analysis, TCR beta V- and J-gene trimming was associated with a missense DCLRE1C variant. Later analysis indicated greater clonal expansion among HLA-associated TCR beta chains than among equally common other chains.

Concerning this clone: Its antigen is still unknown.

The CDR3 is made up of 16 amino acids. The trim removed 2 bases at V and 5 bases at J, leaving 8 bases unmatched. Per germline, CDR1 SGHNT and CDR2 YYREEE (reference sequence). Primers for the PCR totalled 60 Vbeta and 13 Jbeta. Assay: immunoSEQ multiplex PCR; the TCRdb copy retains only in-frame clones and omits some. The data hold approximately 210,000 clones, with around 82% observed a single time. This TCR was sampled from a young man in good health and CMV-seronegative. The V gene is TRBV5-4, the J gene TRBJ1-4; 8 bases line up with TRBD1. The specimen sequenced was PBMCs. CDR3 in amino acids: CASSFGGRGLNEKLFF. DNA for the CDR3: TGTGCCAGCAGCTTCGGTGGCAGGGGGCTAAATGAAAAACTGTTTTTT. The full variable domain, with the rest looked up from reference TRBV5-4 and TRBJ1-4, is ETGVTQSPTHLIKTRGQQVTLRCSSQSGHNTVSWYQQALGQGPQFIFQYYREEENGRGNFPPRFSGLQFPNYSSELNVNALELDDSALYLCASSFGGRGLNEKLFFGSGTQLSVL.